These 18 T cell receptor beta chains came from one sample sequenced in a study of T cell responses to AZD1222 COVID-19 vaccine. The table came from immunoSEQ multiplex PCR; TCRdb's copy has only in-frame clones and leaves some out. The sample lists fewer than 150,000 clones, almost 90% occurring once. This specimen was peripheral blood, taken 28 days after the second AZD1222 dose. The receptors shown here come from an adult who received the AZD1222 COVID-19 vaccine.

The chain recombines TRBV20-1 with TRBJ2-5, with D hard to call. Germline CDR1 and CDR2: DFQATT and SNEGSKA (reference sequence). The CDR3 is 10 residues long. Trimming took 6 bases from V and 6 from J, leaving 8 bases between them. Written as DNA, the CDR3 is TGCAGTGCAGGAATTCAGACCCAGTACTTC. Residues: CSAGIQTQYF.

The chain has TRBV14 and TRBJ2-1; 8 bases align to TRBD1. Trimming at V came to 2 bases and at J to 2 bases, leaving 8 bases not matched to a gene. The germline CDR1 and CDR2 sequences are SGHDN and FVKESK. This CDR3 is 17 amino acids long. The CDR3 reads CASSQLPTGDPYNEQFF. As DNA, the CDR3 is TGTGCCAGCAGCCAACTCCCGACAGGGGATCCCTACAATGAGCAGTTCTTC.

This chain uses TRBV1 with TRBJ2-3; the listed D gene, TRBD2, was not tested against the DNA. TRBV1 is a pseudogene. The CDR3 contains 14 residues. This CDR3 reads CTSSLGLHTDTQYF. CDR3 coding DNA: TGCACCAGCAGCCTAGGACTACACACAGATACGCAGTATTTT.

CDR3 DNA: TGCGCCAGCAGCCCCCGGGACTCCTGGGCTACGCAGTATTTT. This translates into CASSPRDSWATQYF. V usage is TRBV5-1 and J usage is TRBJ2-3, with D possibly being TRBD2 (6 bases). V shed 4 bases and J shed 8 bases, with 17 bases lying between them. Germline V CDR1 and CDR2: SGHRS, YFSETQ. The CDR3 contains 14 residues.

The CDR3 region is CASSLSLSGANVLTF. As DNA, the CDR3 is TGTGCCAGCAGCTTAAGTCTGTCTGGGGCCAACGTCCTGACTTTC. The genes are TRBV11-1 and TRBJ2-6; D uncertain. V shed 2 bases and J shed 1 base, with 6 bases lying between them. The CDR3 length is 15 residues. The germline V gene has CDR1 SGHAT and CDR2 FQDESV (reference sequence).

This clone is a singleton in its sample. The V and J genes are TRBV5-1 and TRBJ2-7; D is possibly TRBD1 (6 bases). The CDR3 consists of 14 residues. Trimming took off 5 bases at V and 0 bases at J, with 12 bases between the two ends. Looked up from germline, CDR1 is SGHRS and CDR2 is YFSETQ. The CDR3 sequence: CASSPRDTSYEQYF. As DNA, the CDR3 is TGCGCCAGCAGTCCTCGGGACACCTCCTACGAGCAGTACTTC.

This clone came up a few times. The chain couples TRBV5-4 to TRBJ1-6, with no clear D. CDR1 and CDR2 from the germline V gene are SGHNT and YYREEE (reference sequence). Deletions cut 2 bases from V and 6 bases from J, with 9 bases between. This CDR3 is 14 amino acids long. The CDR3 spells CASSLFQVNSPLHF. The CDR3 region has the DNA TGTGCCAGCAGCTTATTCCAGGTTAATTCACCCCTCCACTTT.

V is TRBV28 and J is TRBJ1-6; D is ambiguous. The CDR3 sequence is 16 residues long. Germline V CDR1 and CDR2: MDHEN, SYDVKM. V was clipped by 6 bases and J by 0 bases, with 12 bases between them. CDR3 DNA: TGTGCCAGCAGACAACAGAGTAGCTCCTATAATTCACCCCTCCACTTT. This sequence encodes CASRQQSSSYNSPLHF.

This clone was observed a few times. The V gene is TRBV5-6, the J gene TRBJ2-7; the match to TRBD2 covers 9 bases. The germline V gene encodes CDR1 SGHDT and CDR2 YYEEEE. CDR3 size: 17 residues. J lost 7 bases, V lost 2 bases, and 16 bases had no gene match. In DNA form, the CDR3 reads TGTGCCAGCAGCTTCCCGATGGTAGCGGGAGCCTCAAGGGAGCAGTACTTC. It specifies CASSFPMVAGASREQYF.

The CDR3 sequence is CASSSQGIRNEQFF. The DNA of the CDR3 is TGTGCCAGCAGTAGTCAGGGGATTCGTAATGAGCAGTTCTTC. The J gene is TRBJ2-1, the V gene TRBV6-6, with D tentatively TRBD1 (6 bases). The CDR3 loop spans 14 amino acids. CDR1 and CDR2 from the germline V gene are MNHNY and SVGAGI (reference sequence). The ends were cut back, 5 bases at V and 7 bases at J, with 15 bases in the middle.

V gene TRBV7-9 combines with J gene TRBJ2-2, with TRBD2 matching 16 bases. Germline CDR1 is SEHNR and CDR2 is FQNEAQ (reference sequence). The V segment lost 5 bases and the J segment 1 base; nucleotides outside the gene matches: 4. This CDR3 is 18 amino acids long. The CDR3, as DNA: TGTGCCAGCAGCCCAGGGACTAGCGGGAGGGTGAACACCGGGGAGCTGTTTTTT. Its protein product is CASSPGTSGRVNTGELFF.

The rearrangement links TRBV5-1 to TRBJ1-1; D unclear. Germline V gene sequence: CDR1 SGHRS, CDR2 YFSETQ. V dropped 0 bases and J dropped 2 bases, with 5 bases sitting between them. This CDR3 is 13 amino acids long. The CDR3 region has the DNA TGCGCCAGCAGCTTGGAAGGTAACACTGAAGCTTTCTTT. Its translation is CASSLEGNTEAFF. Variable domain in full (rest from reference TRBV5-1 and TRBJ1-1): KAGVTQTPRYLIKTRGQQVTLSCSPISGHRSVSWYQQTPGQGLQFLFEYFSETQRNKGNFPGRFSGRQFSNSRSEMNVSTLELGDSALYLCASSLEGNTEAFFGQGTRLTVV.

The chain couples TRBV4-3 to TRBJ2-5; 13 bases are shared with TRBD2. Germline V gene sequence: CDR1 LGHNA, CDR2 YSLEER. The CDR3 covers 16 residues. After removal of 3 bases from V and 5 bases from J, the junction contained 6 bases not matched to a gene. Here the CDR3 DNA reads TGCGCCAGCAGCCATGAACTAGCGGGAGGGATGGAGACCCAGTACTTC. This translates into CASSHELAGGMETQYF.

The chain links TRBV7-8 to TRBJ1-2; unclear D gene. Deletions cut 1 base from V and 4 bases from J, with 10 bases between. This CDR3 spans 14 amino acids. Germline loops: CDR1 SGHVS, CDR2 FQNEAQ. DNA for the CDR3: TGTGCCAGCAGCTTAGATAGCGTCACCTATGGCTACACCTTC. Translated, it gives CASSLDSVTYGYTF. Based on the CDR3 plus reference TRBV7-8 and TRBJ1-2, the full variable domain is GAGVSQSPRYKVAKRGQDVALRCDPISGHVSLFWYQQALGQGPEFLTYFQNEAQLDKSGLPSDRFFAERPEGSVSTLKIQRTQQEDSAVYLCASSLDSVTYGYTFGSGTRLTVV.

The rearrangement links TRBV29-1 to TRBJ2-7, with 8 nucleotides matching TRBD1. With 3 bases clipped from V and 2 bases from J, the junction kept 6 bases outside the gene matches. The CDR3 runs to 14 residues. Germline CDR1 is SQVTM and CDR2 is ANQGSEA. CDR3 sequence (DNA): TGCAGCGTTGAGACAGGGGCGCTAACCTACGAGCAGTACTTC. Protein: CSVETGALTYEQYF.

The chain recombines TRBV7-2 with TRBJ2-5, with 7 nucleotides matching TRBD1. CDR1 and CDR2 from the germline V gene are SGHTA and FQGNSA. Germline trimming cut 6 bases from V and 7 bases from J; bases unmatched to any gene: 11. The CDR3 loop spans 14 amino acids. The CDR3 sequence: CASSRPGTAGTQYF. Here the CDR3 DNA reads TGTGCCAGCAGTCGGCCGGGGACAGCCGGGACCCAGTACTTC.

The chain combines TRBV7-9 with TRBJ2-4; 11 nucleotides match TRBD2. In germline, CDR1 is SEHNR, CDR2 FQNEAQ (reference sequence). V was clipped by 5 bases and J by 8 bases; unmatched bases: 14. The length of the CDR3 is 17 residues. CDR3 bases: TGTGCCAGCAGCCCCCGACTAGCGGGGACCTTTTTGGACATTCAGTACTTC. It encodes CASSPRLAGTFLDIQYF.

This chain links TRBV10-3 with TRBJ2-5; weak D call: TRBD2 (5 bases). The CDR3 is 17 residues long. The germline gives CDR1 ENHRY, CDR2 SYGVKD. V dropped 0 bases and J dropped 0 bases, with 14 bases sitting between them. The CDR3 coding sequence is TGTGCCATCAGTGAGTCGTTTGTCGGGATCGACCAAGAGACCCAGTACTTC. Amino acid sequence: CAISESFVGIDQETQYF.